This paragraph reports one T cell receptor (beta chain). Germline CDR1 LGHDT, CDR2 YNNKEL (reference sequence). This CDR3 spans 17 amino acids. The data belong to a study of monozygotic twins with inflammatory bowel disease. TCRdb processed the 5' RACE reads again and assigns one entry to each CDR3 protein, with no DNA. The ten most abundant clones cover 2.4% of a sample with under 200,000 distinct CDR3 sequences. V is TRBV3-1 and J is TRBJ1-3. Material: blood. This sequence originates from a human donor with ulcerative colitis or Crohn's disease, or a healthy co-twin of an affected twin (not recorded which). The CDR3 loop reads CASSRGIGALTGNTIYF.